The 18 T cell receptor beta chains in this list originate from one sample, sequenced in a study of blood T cell repertoires in COVID-19. Libraries were prepared by immunoSEQ multiplex PCR; TCRdb keeps only in-frame clonotypes and omits some of them. The data show a few hundred thousand clones, 70% to 90% seen once. The sample comprised PBMCs or T cells enriched from blood (not recorded which). The origin of the receptors is a woman aged 40 to 49 with acute COVID-19.

The chain uses TRBV28 and TRBJ2-1; D is unclear. The CDR3 covers 16 residues. Germline CDR1 reads MDHEN; CDR2 reads SYDVKM. With 4 bases removed from V and 0 bases from J, the gap between germline ends came to 13 bases. CDR3 nucleotide sequence: TGTGCCAGCAGTTCCCGCGCTCGAAGCTCCTACAATGAGCAGTTCTTC. Its protein product is CASSSRARSSYNEQFF.

Only a few counts were recorded for this clone. The CDR3 DNA is TGTGCCACCAGCAGAGATTTCGCGGCAGATACGCAGTATTTT. Its protein is CATSRDFAADTQYF. This rearrangement joins TRBV15 to TRBJ2-3; the D is unclear. Per the germline V gene, CDR1 is LNHNV and CDR2 is YYDKDF (reference sequence). This CDR3 is 14 amino acids long. V lost 0 bases and J 4 bases, leaving 8 bases between the germline ends.

Concerning this clone: At one of its ends the junction is not consistent with the germline gene, which may arise from a read error. The rearrangement links TRBV5-5 to TRBJ1-6; 7 bases agree with TRBD1. The CDR3 spans 15 residues. The V gene's germline CDR1 is SGHKS and CDR2 YYEKEE (reference sequence). The CDR3 DNA reads TGTGCCAGCAGCTCCACAGGGGATTATAGTTCACCCCTCCACTTT. Encoded protein: CASSSTGDYSSPLHF.

This clone was recorded a few times. The genes are TRBV6-2 or TRBV6-3 and TRBJ1-5; a possible D gene is TRBD1 (6 bases). Germline V lookup: CDR1 MNHEY, CDR2 SVGEGT. The germline V and J ends were trimmed by 1 base and 1 base, with 17 bases remaining between them. The CDR3 is made up of 18 amino acids. The CDR3 DNA follows: TGTGCCAGCAGTTACTTCCACAACAGGGTTTTGAGCAATCAGCCCCAGCATTTT. As protein: CASSYFHNRVLSNQPQHF.

V and J are TRBV6-5 and TRBJ2-6, with TRBD1 matching 8 bases. This CDR3 comprises 14 residues. V dropped 8 bases and J dropped 13; count of bases not matched to a gene: 13. Germline V gene data show CDR1 as MNHEY and CDR2 as SVGAGI. The CDR3 coding sequence is TGTGCCAGCCTAGGTAGACAGGGGACAGGAGTCCTGACTTTC. This codes for CASLGRQGTGVLTF.

CDR3 coding DNA: TGTGCCAGCAGTGAGGAACGGGGGATATCACCCCTCCACTTT. Translating it yields CASSEERGISPLHF. The chain uses TRBV2 and TRBJ1-6; a weak D match, TRBD1 (5 bases). This CDR3 is built from 14 residues. The germline V and J ends were trimmed by 3 bases and 10 bases, with 13 bases remaining between them. Per the germline V gene, CDR1 is SNHLY and CDR2 is FYNNEI.

The chain uses TRBV7-3 and TRBJ2-1, with 9 bases lining up with TRBD1. J gave up 2 bases and V 2 bases, and 4 bases lay outside the gene matches. CDR3 length: 16 residues. Germline CDR1 SGHTA, CDR2 FQGTGA. The CDR3 sequence is CASSLPGQGTYNEQFF. DNA of the CDR3: TGTGCCAGCAGCTTACCCGGACAGGGGACCTACAATGAGCAGTTCTTC.

This chain connects TRBV29-1 to TRBJ2-3; 8 nucleotides align to TRBD2. The ends lost 7 bases at V and 1 base at J; junction bases unmatched: 10. The V gene's germline CDR1 is SQVTM and CDR2 ANQGSEA. The CDR3 covers 15 residues. The CDR3 sequence is CSATEAREGTDTQYF. CDR3 nucleotide sequence: TGCAGCGCAACGGAAGCGCGGGAGGGCACAGATACGCAGTATTTT.

The chain is built from TRBV5-5 and TRBJ1-2; 10 bases agree with TRBD1. Per germline, CDR1 SGHKS and CDR2 YYEKEE (reference sequence). V was pared by 4 bases and J by 7 bases, with 7 bases of the junction left unmatched. The CDR3 length is 14 residues. The CDR3 loop reads CASSKTGGVSGYTF. The CDR3 coding sequence is TGTGCCAGCAGCAAGACAGGGGGCGTCTCTGGCTACACCTTC. Together with reference TRBV5-5 and TRBJ1-2, the CDR3 gives the full variable domain: DAGVTQSPTHLIKTRGQQVTLRCSPISGHKSVSWYQQVLGQGPQFIFQYYEKEERGRGNFPDRFSARQFPNYSSELNVNALLLGDSALYLCASSKTGGVSGYTFGSGTRLTVV.

The J gene is TRBJ1-4, the V gene TRBV28; D is possibly TRBD1 (5 bases). The V end lost 3 bases, the J end lost 6 bases, and 14 bases lay between the germline ends. Germline lookup yields CDR1 MDHEN and CDR2 SYDVKM. The CDR3 totals 15 residues. The DNA of the CDR3 is TGTGCCAGCAGTTTTAATGGCAGGGTTGATGAAAAACTGTTTTTT. Translation gives CASSFNGRVDEKLFF.

The chain links TRBV27 to TRBJ2-1; 7 bases are a match to TRBD1. With V trimmed by 3 bases and J by 6 bases, 8 bases remained unmatched. In germline, CDR1 is MNHEY, CDR2 SMNVEV (reference sequence). The CDR3 sequence is 15 residues long. DNA for the CDR3: TGTGCCAGCAGTTTGGGAGACAGGGAGTTCAATGAGCAGTTCTTC. It codes for CASSLGDREFNEQFF.

The V call is TRBV28, the J call TRBJ1-5, with D tentatively TRBD1 (5 bases). V was clipped by 6 bases and J by 0 bases, with 9 bases between them. CDR1 is MDHEN, CDR2 SYDVKM, per germline. There are 14 residues in the CDR3. DNA for the CDR3: TGTGCCAGCAGAACCAGGGTTAGCAATCAGCCCCAGCATTTT. It translates to CASRTRVSNQPQHF.

In this sample, this clone turned up many times. V is TRBV18 and J is TRBJ1-1, with D possibly matching TRBD1 (6 bases). Germline assignment: CDR1 KGHSH and CDR2 LQKENI. The CDR3 spans 13 residues. V lost 6 bases and J lost 8, with 16 bases in between. CDR3 loop: CASSRLQDSEAFF. The CDR3 coding sequence is TGTGCCAGCTCGCGTCTCCAGGACAGCGAAGCTTTCTTT.

V and J are TRBV9 and TRBJ1-2; possibly TRBD1 for D (5 bases). Trimming cost V 0 bases and J 4 bases, with 22 bases left between them. The CDR3 length is 18 residues. In germline, CDR1 is SGDLS, CDR2 YYNGEE. DNA for the CDR3: TGTGCCAGCAGCGTAGCTACAGGAGTACAAAGACTGCTCTATGGCTACACCTTC. This translates into CASSVATGVQRLLYGYTF.

The rearrangement joins TRBV28 to TRBJ1-1; D is undetermined. The germline V gene has CDR1 MDHEN and CDR2 SYDVKM. This CDR3 region has 13 residues. The V end was cut by 6 bases, the J end by 5 bases, with 13 bases between. This CDR3 is CASSEVGRTEAFF. The CDR3 coding sequence is TGTGCCAGCAGCGAGGTGGGGAGAACTGAAGCTTTCTTT.

The rearrangement joins TRBV4-2 to TRBJ2-1; 10 bases line up with TRBD1. The junction had 1 base not matched to a gene; V was cut back by 2 bases and J by 0 bases. The CDR3 sequence is 16 residues long. CDR1 and CDR2 (germline): LGHNA, YNFKEQ. The CDR3 DNA sequence: TGTGCCAGCAGCCAACGGGACAGGGGCTCCTACAATGAGCAGTTCTTC. The encoded protein is CASSQRDRGSYNEQFF.

This chain links TRBV10-3 with TRBJ2-3; 7 bases fit TRBD1. V was clipped by 4 bases and J by 2 bases; unmatched bases: 9. Germline values: CDR1 ENHRY, CDR2 SYGVKD. The CDR3 contains 16 residues. The CDR3 DNA reads as TGTGCCATCAGTGGAACCGGGACAGAGTACACAGATACGCAGTATTTT. Translation: CAISGTGTEYTDTQYF.

The chain employs TRBV9 and TRBJ1-4; 8 bases line up with TRBD1. The CDR3 covers 19 residues. Unmatched junction bases numbered 17, after V lost 0 bases and J lost 7 bases. Germline V lookup: CDR1 SGDLS, CDR2 YYNGEE. The CDR3, as DNA: TGTGCCAGCAGCGTAGACCCCAGACAGGGGTTGGTGGTCGGTGAAAAACTGTTTTTT. It is translated as CASSVDPRQGLVVGEKLFF.